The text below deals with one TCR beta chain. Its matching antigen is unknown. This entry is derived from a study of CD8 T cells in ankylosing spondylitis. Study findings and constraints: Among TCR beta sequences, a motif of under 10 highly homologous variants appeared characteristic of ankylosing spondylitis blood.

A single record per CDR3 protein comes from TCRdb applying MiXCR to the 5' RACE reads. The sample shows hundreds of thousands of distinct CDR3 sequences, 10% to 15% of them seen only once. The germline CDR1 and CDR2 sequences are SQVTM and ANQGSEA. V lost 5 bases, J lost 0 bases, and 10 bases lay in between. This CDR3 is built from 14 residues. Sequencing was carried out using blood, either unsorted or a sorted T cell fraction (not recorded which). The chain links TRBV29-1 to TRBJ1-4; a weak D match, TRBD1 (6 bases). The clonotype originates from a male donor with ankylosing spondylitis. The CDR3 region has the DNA TGCAGCGTTCGGGACAAGTCAACTAATGAAAAACTGTTTTTT. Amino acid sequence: CSVRDKSTNEKLFF.